This T cell receptor (beta chain) was sequenced during a study of T cells in localized non-small cell lung cancer. Clones were sequenced by immunoSEQ multiplex PCR, and TCRdb holds only the in-frame ones, with some missing. The sample holds 1,500 to 2,000 clones, around a fifth seen once. The CDR3 totals 13 residues. Germline-derived CDR1 and CDR2 are SGHTA and FQGNSA. V shed 2 bases and J shed 6 bases, with 10 bases lying between them. The chain has TRBV7-2 and TRBJ1-2; D is uncertain. The receptor was isolated from a female donor of 60 years or more with stage I lung adenocarcinoma. The sequencing used normal lung tissue next to the tumor, collected before any cancer treatment. CDR3 bases: TGTGCCAGCAGCTTATTTACTAGGGATGGCTACACCTTC. Protein sequence: CASSLFTRDGYTF. The variable domain in full, with the rest retrieved from reference TRBV7-2 and TRBJ1-2, is GAGVSQSPSNKVTEKGKDVELRCDPISGHTALYWYRQSLGQGLEFLIYFQGNSAPDKSGLPSDRFSAERTGGSVSTLTIQRTQQEDSAVYLCASSLFTRDGYTFGSGTRLTVV.